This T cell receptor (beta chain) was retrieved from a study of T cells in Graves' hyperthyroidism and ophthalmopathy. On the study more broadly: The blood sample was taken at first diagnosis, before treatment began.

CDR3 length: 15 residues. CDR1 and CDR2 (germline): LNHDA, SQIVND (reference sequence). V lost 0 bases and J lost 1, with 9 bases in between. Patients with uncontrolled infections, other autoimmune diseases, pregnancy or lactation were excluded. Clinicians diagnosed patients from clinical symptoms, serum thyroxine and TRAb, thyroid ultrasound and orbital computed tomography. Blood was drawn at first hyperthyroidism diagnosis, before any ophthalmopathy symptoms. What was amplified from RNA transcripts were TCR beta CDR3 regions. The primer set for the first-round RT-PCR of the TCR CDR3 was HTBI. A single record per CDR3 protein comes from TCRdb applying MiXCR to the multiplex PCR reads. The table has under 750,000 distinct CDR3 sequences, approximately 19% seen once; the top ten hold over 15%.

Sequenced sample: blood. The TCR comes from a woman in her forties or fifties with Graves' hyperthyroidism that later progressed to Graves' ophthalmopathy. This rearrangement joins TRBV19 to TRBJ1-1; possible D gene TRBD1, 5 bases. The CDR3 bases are TGTGCCAGTAGTATAGATGGGGACGAGAACACTGAAGCTTTCTTT. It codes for CASSIDGDENTEAFF.